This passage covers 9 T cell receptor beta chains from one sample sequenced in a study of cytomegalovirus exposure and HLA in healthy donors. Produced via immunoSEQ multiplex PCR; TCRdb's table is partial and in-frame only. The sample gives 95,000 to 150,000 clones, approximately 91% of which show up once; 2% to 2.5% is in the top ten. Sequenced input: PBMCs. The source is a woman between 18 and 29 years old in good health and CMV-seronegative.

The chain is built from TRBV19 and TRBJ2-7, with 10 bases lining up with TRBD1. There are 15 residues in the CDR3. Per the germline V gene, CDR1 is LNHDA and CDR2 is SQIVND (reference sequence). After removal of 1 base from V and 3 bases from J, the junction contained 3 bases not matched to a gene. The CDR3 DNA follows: TGTGCCAGTAGTATAGGACAGGGGGCGAGCTACGAGCAGTACTTC. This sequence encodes CASSIGQGASYEQYF.

The chain's CDR3 is CASSLAGEQYF. The CDR3 DNA follows: TGTGCCAGCAGCTTGGCAGGCGAGCAGTACTTC. The V and J genes are TRBV11-2 and TRBJ2-7; D not resolved. The CDR3 covers 11 residues. With 3 bases removed from V and 6 bases from J, the gap between germline ends came to 6 bases. Germline CDR1 reads SGHAT; CDR2 reads FQNNGV. Filled out from reference TRBV11-2 and TRBJ2-7, the complete variable domain reads EAGVAQSPRYKIIEKRQSVAFWCNPISGHATLYWYQQILGQGPKLLIQFQNNGVVDDSQLPKDRFSAERLKGVDSTLKIQPAKLEDSAVYLCASSLAGEQYFGPGTRLTVT.

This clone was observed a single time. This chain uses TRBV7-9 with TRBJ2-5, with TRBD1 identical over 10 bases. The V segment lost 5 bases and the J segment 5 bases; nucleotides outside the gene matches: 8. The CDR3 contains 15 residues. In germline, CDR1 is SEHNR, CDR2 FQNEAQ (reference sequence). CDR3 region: CASSRGTGETETQYF. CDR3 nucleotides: TGTGCCAGCAGCCGCGGGACAGGGGAGACGGAGACCCAGTACTTC.

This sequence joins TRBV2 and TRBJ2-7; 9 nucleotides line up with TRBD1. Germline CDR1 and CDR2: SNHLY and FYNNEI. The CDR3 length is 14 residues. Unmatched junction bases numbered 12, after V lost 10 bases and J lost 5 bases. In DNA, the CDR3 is TGTGCCAACAAAAAAGGACAGGGGTCCGACGAGCAGTACTTC. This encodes CANKKGQGSDEQYF.

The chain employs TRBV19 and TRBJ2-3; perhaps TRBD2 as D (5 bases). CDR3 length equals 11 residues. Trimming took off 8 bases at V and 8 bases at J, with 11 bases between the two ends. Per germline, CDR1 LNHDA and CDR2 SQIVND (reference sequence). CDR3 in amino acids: CASALASTQYF. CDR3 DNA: TGTGCCAGTGCGTTAGCGAGTACGCAGTATTTT.

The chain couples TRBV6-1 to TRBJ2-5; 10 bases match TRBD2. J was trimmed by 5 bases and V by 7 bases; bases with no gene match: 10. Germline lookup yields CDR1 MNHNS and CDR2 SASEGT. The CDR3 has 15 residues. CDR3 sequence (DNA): TGTGCCAGCATGGACCTAGCGGGAGCAGTGGAGACCCAGTACTTC. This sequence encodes CASMDLAGAVETQYF.

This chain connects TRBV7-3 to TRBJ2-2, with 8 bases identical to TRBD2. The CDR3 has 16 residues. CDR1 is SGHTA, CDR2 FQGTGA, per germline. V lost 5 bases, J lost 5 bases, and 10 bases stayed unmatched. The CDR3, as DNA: TGTGCCAGCAGCCCCCTCGGGGGGGGAGAGACCGGGGAGCTGTTTTTT. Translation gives CASSPLGGGETGELFF.

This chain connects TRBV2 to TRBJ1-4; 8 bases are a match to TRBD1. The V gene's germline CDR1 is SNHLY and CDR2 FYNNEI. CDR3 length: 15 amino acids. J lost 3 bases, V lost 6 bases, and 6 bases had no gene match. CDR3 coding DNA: TGTGCCAGCAGGAGACAGGGGTGGCCTAATGAAAAACTGTTTTTT. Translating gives CASRRQGWPNEKLFF.

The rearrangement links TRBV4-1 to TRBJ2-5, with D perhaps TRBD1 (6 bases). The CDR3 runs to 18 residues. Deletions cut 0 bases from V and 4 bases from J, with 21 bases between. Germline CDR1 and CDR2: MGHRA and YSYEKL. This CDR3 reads CASSQDVNRKTGGETQYF. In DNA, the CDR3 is TGCGCCAGCAGCCAAGACGTTAACCGGAAGACAGGAGGAGAGACCCAGTACTTC.